This T cell receptor (beta chain) was recovered during a study of blood T cell repertoires in COVID-19. CDR3 length: 14 amino acids. Germline loops: CDR1 LNHDA, CDR2 SQIVND (reference sequence). V trimming: 3 bases; J trimming: 3 bases; junction bases outside the gene matches: 2. TCRdb's copy holds only in-frame clones and misses some; the assay was immunoSEQ multiplex PCR. Among about 230,000 clones listed, roughly 85% were seen once. This TCR was recovered from a man aged 35 to 55 with acute or convalescent COVID-19. Specimen: peripheral blood. The chain combines TRBV19 with TRBJ2-7, with 10 bases matching TRBD1. CDR3 nucleotides: TGTGCCAGTAGTATTGGGACAGGGGACTACGAGCAGTACTTC. It translates to CASSIGTGDYEQYF.